The source of this T cell receptor beta chain is a study of vaccination and CD4 T cells after COVID-19. Cultured CD4+ T cells had their DNA profiled by the Oncomine TCR Beta short-read assay. TCRdb redid the calling of the PCR reads with MiXCR, one entry per CDR3 protein. The repertoire has 9,000 to 15,000 distinct CDR3 sequences, 76% of them found once; the top ten carry 20% to 30%. Concerning this clonotype: What it binds is not known.

Stated treatment: approximately nine-day PBMC culture with coronavirus spike peptide pools or control peptides (ViraFEST assay). This CDR3 is built from 12 residues. The V end lost 2 bases, the J end lost 3 bases, and 8 bases lay between the germline ends. The germline CDR1 and CDR2 sequences are GTSNPN and SVGIG (reference sequence). The chain carries TRBV30 and TRBJ2-7, with D perhaps matching TRBD2 (5 bases). The sequencing sample was made of CD4+ T cells from blood, cultured in vitro. The clonotype originates from a human donor who had recovered from COVID-19. In nucleotides, the CDR3 is TGTGCCTGGAGTCGGGGTAACTACGAGCAGTACTTC. It encodes CAWSRGNYEQYF. The entire variable domain, with the rest obtained from reference TRBV30 and TRBJ2-7, is as follows: SQTIHQWPATLVQPVGSPLSLECTVEGTSNPNLYWYRQAAGRGLQLLFYSVGIGQISSEVPQNLSASRPQDRQFILSSKKLLLSDSGFYLCAWSRGNYEQYFGPGTRLTVT.